The present T cell receptor (beta chain) was sequenced within a study of identical twins. MiXCR was run by TCRdb on the 5' RACE reads, yielding one entry per CDR3 protein. The sample carries roughly 150,000 distinct CDR3 sequences, under 4.5% recorded once. In this sample, this clonotype turned up many times. The antigen remains unidentified. Overall study findings and caveats: For zero-insertion analyses, partial confounding could come from invariant MAIT and iNKT cells.

Sequences were obtained from memory T cells sorted from blood. This clonotype was sampled from a man aged 18-30 years in good health.

This chain's CDR3 is CASSPDSYEQYF. The CDR3 DNA is TGTGCCAGCAGTCCCGACTCCTACGAGCAGTACTTC. The V call is TRBV12-3 or TRBV12-4, the J call TRBJ2-7; D is uncertain. This CDR3 comprises 12 residues. Trimming left V 5 bases short and J 0 bases short, with 5 bases between.